This TCR beta chain was identified in a study of OX40 agonist ivuxolimab in advanced cancers. Overall study: Subjects had a mean age of roughly 60 years, with a range of roughly 20 to 79; more than 70% were male.

The germline CDR1 and CDR2 sequences are GTSNPN and SVGIG (reference sequence). V lost 2 bases, J lost 0 bases, and 11 bases lay in between. The CDR3 covers 15 residues. Sequencing used immunoSEQ multiplex PCR; TCRdb keeps in-frame clones, though not all of them. The data contain 73,000 or so clones, about 80% of them seen just once; the ten biggest clones take up less than 2.5%. This receptor was taken from an adult with an advanced solid tumor such as melanoma, head and neck, liver or kidney cancer. The starting material was CD4+ or CD8+ T cells sorted from blood, obtained in a trial of the OX40 agonist ivuxolimab. This rearrangement joins TRBV30 to TRBJ1-3, with unresolved D. Here the CDR3 reads CAWSPPGSSGNTIYF. For the CDR3, the DNA is TGTGCCTGGAGTCCACCCGGGAGCTCTGGAAACACCATATATTTT.